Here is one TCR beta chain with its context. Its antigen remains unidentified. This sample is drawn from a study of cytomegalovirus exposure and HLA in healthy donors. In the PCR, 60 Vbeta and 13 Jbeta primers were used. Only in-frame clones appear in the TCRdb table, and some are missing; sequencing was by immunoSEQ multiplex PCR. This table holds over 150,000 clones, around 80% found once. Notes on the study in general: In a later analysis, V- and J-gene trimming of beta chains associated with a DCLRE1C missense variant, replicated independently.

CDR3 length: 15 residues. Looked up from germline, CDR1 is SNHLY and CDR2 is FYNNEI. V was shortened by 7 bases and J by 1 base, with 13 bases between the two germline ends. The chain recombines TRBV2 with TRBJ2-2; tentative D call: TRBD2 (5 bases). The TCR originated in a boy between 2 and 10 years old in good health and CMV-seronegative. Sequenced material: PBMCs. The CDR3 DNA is TGTGCCAGCAATGGTTACGGGGAGAACACCGGGGAGCTGTTTTTT. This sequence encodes CASNGYGENTGELFF.